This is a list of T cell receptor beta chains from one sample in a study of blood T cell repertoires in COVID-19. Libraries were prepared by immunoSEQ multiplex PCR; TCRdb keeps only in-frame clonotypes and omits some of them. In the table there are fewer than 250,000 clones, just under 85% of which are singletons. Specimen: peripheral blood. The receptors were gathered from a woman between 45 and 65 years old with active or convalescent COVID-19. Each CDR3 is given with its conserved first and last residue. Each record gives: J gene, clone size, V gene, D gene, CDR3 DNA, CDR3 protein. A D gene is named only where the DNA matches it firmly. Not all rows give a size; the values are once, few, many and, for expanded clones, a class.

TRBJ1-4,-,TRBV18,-,TGTGCCAGCCAAACGGGTTCCACTAATGAAAAACTGTTTTTT,CASQTGSTNEKLFF
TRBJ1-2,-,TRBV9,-,TGTGCCAGCAGCCTTCGGTCGTATGGCTACACCTTC,CASSLRSYGYTF
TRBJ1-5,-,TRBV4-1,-,TGCGCCAGCAGCCAAGATTGGAGGGGTAATCAGCCCCAGCATTTT,CASSQDWRGNQPQHF
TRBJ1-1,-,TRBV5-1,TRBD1,TGCGCCAGCAGCCTCTTAGAACAGGGGGGCACTGAAGCTTTCTTT,CASSLLEQGGTEAFF
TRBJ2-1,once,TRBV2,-,TGTGCCAGCACCCGTCTCTTCCGGGAGAAGGAGGATGAGCAGTTCTTC,CASTRLFREKEDEQFF
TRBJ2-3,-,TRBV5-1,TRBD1,TGCGCCAGCAGCTGGGACAGGGGCACAGATACGCAGTATTTT,CASSWDRGTDTQYF
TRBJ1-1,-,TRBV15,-,TGTGCCACCACCGACACCACTGAAGCTTTCTTT,CATTDTTEAFF
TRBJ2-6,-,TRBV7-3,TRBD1,TGTGCCAGCAGCTTAGCGGGACAGGGGGCTCCTGGGGCCAACGTCCTGACTTTC,CASSLAGQGAPGANVLTF
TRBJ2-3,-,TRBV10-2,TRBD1,TGCGCCACAACGGGACAGAGAATGGATACGCAGTATTTT,CATTGQRMDTQYF
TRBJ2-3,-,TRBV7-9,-,TGTGCCAGCAGCTTAAGTGGGGCTCGGGTCTGGCAGTATTTT,CASSLSGARVWQYF
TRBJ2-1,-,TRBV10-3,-,TGTGCCATCGGACTGTACAATGAGCAGTTCTTC,CAIGLYNEQFF
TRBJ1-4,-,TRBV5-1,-,TGCGCCAGCAGCCAGCGGCTCCGAGAAAAACTGTTTTTT,CASSQRLREKLFF
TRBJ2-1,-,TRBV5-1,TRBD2,TGCGCCAGCAGCCTCACTAGCGGGGGGGCTCATGAGCAGTTCTTC,CASSLTSGGAHEQFF
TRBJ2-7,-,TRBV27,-,TGTGCCAGCAGTAGGACAAGGACAGCGAGCTCCTACGAGCAGTACTTC,CASSRTRTASSYEQYF
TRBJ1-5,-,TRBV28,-,TGTGCCAGCAGTTTACGGGCGGGGGTTGGAAGTCAGCCCCAGCATTTT,CASSLRAGVGSQPQHF
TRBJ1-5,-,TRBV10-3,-,TGTGCCTCAACCGGGACACCGAATCAGCCCCAGCATTTT,CASTGTPNQPQHF
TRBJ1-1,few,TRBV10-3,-,TGTGCCATCAGTGAGGGCAGTAACACTGAAGCTTTCTTT,CAISEGSNTEAFF
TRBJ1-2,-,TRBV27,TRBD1,TGTGCCAGCAGTTCCTCCGGGACAGGGAGTGGCTACACCTTC,CASSSSGTGSGYTF
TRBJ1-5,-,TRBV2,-,TGTGCCAGCAGTGAAGCTAACTGGCAGCCCCAGCATTTT,CASSEANWQPQHF
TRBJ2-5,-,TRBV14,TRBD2,TGTGCCAGCAGCCCATTACTAGCGTTCCAAGAGACCCAGTACTTC,CASSPLLAFQETQYF
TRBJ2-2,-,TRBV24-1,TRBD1,TGTGCCACCAGTGGGGGACAGGGACGTGGCACCGGGGAGCTGTTTTTT,CATSGGQGRGTGELFF
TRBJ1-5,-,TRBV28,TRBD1,TGTGCCAGCCACGGTCGAGGACAGGGAGGAAATCAGCCCCAGCATTTT,CASHGRGQGGNQPQHF
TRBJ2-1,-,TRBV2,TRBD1,TGTGCCAGCAGTGAAGGGACAGGCCTAGTCCAGGGACGTTTGAGTGAGCAGTTCTTC,CASSEGTGLVQGRLSEQFF
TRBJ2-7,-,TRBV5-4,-,TGTGCCAGCAGCCCAAGGGACTTCCCCTACGAGCAGTACTTC,CASSPRDFPYEQYF
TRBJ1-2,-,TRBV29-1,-,TGCAGCGTTCTTGAGGCGCAGGGCTATGGCTACACCTTC,CSVLEAQGYGYTF
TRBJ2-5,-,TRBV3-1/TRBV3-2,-,TGTGCCAGCAGCCAAATAAGGGGCGCGGGAAAACAAGAGACCCAGTACTTC,CASSQIRGAGKQETQYF
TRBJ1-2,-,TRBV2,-,TGTGCCAGCAGTCAGCGGCAGGCGTCGGTCGATGGCTACACCTTC,CASSQRQASVDGYTF
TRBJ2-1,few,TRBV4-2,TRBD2,TGTGCCAGCAGCCAGACTAGCGCCTCCTACAATGAGCAGTTCTTC,CASSQTSASYNEQFF
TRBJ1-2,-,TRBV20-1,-,TGCAGTGCTAGTGACAAAGGGGTCGATGGCTACACCTTC,CSASDKGVDGYTF
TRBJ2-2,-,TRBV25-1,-,TGTGCCAGCAAGTCCAGTCGGCAGGGGAACACCGGGGAGCTGTTTTTT,CASKSSRQGNTGELFF
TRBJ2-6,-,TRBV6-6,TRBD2,TGTGCCAGCAGTCTACTAGCGGGAGAGGGTGGGGCCAACGTCCTGACTTTC,CASSLLAGEGGANVLTF
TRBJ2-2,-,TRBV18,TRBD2,TGTGCCAGCTCACGACCCGGGACTAGTAACACCGGGGAGCTGTTTTTT,CASSRPGTSNTGELFF
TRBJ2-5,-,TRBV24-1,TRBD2,TGTGCCACCAGTGACGGGGGACTAGCGGGGGTCCGGGAGACCCAGTACTTC,CATSDGGLAGVRETQYF
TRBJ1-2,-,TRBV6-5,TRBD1,TGTGCCAGCAGTCGTACCGGGACAGGGAGCGGCTACACCTTC,CASSRTGTGSGYTF
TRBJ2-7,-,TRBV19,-,TGTGCCAGTCGACCGAGGGGGGGGTTATACTCCTACGAGCAGTACTTC,CASRPRGGLYSYEQYF
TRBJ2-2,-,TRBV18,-,TGTGCCAGCTCACCATTTAGCAGGGGTGTAGACACCGGGGAGCTGTTTTTT,CASSPFSRGVDTGELFF
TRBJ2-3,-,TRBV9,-,TGTGCCAGCAGCGTAGGGGGGACACGCACAGATACGCAGTATTTT,CASSVGGTRTDTQYF
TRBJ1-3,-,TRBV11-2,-,TGTGCCAGCAGCTTCGACTTGGCCTGGAACACCATATATTTT,CASSFDLAWNTIYF
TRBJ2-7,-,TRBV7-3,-,TGTGCCAGCAGCCCCAGGTCTAGCGATCACGAGCAGTACTTC,CASSPRSSDHEQYF
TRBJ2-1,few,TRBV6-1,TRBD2,TGTGCCAGCAGTGAAGCGGGGGGGTACAATGAGCAGTTCTTC,CASSEAGGYNEQFF
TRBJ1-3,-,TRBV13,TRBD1,TGTGCCAGCAGCCTCCGACAGGGGCGATGGGGAAACACCATATATTTT,CASSLRQGRWGNTIYF
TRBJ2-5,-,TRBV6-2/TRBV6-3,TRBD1,TGTGCCAGCAGTCTCGGGACAGTAGAGAAAGAGACCCAGTACTTC,CASSLGTVEKETQYF
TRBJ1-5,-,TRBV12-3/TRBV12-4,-,TGTGCCAGCACGGACAGAGGCAATCAGCCCCAGCATTTT,CASTDRGNQPQHF
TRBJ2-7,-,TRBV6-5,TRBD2,TGTGCCAGCAGGGGGACTAGCGGAGCCTACGAGCAGTACTTC,CASRGTSGAYEQYF